The sequence of this T cell receptor beta chain was determined in a study of T-cell reconstitution after alpha-beta-depleted transplantation in children. Trimming took 0 bases from V and 5 from J, leaving 15 bases between them. Germline CDR1 SGHRS, CDR2 YFSETQ. The CDR3 length is 15 residues. This clonotype has just a few counts. Unique molecular identifiers tagged the TCRbeta library. In TCRdb, the PCR reads were re-called with MiXCR into one record per CDR3 protein. The profile shows 350,000 to 400,000 distinct CDR3 sequences, roughly 22% of them singletons. This sequence originates from a human donor who donated a stem cell graft to a child with acute myeloid leukemia. The rearrangement joins TRBV5-1 to TRBJ2-7; no firm D call. The specimen comprised PBMCs from the stem cell graft donor, sampled from the stem cell graft. In DNA, the CDR3 is TGCGCCAGCAGCTTGGATGGGGTGGTCCCGAACGAGCAGTACTTC. Its protein is CASSLDGVVPNEQYF.